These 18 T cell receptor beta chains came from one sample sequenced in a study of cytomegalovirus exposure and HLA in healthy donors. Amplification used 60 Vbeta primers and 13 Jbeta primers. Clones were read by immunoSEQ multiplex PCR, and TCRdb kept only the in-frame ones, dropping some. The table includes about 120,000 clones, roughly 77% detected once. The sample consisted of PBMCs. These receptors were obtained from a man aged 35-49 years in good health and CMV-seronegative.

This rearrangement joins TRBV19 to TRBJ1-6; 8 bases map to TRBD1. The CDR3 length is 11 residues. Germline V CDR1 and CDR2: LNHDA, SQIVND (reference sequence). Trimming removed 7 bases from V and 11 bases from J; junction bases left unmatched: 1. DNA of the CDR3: TGTGCCAGTAACAGGGGGGCACCCCTCCACTTT. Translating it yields CASNRGAPLHF. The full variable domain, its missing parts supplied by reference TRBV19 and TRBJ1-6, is DGGITQSPKYLFRKEGQNVTLSCEQNLNHDAMYWYRQDPGQGLRLIYYSQIVNDFQKGDIAEGYSVSREKKESFPLTVTSAQKNPTAFYLCASNRGAPLHFGNGTRLTVT.

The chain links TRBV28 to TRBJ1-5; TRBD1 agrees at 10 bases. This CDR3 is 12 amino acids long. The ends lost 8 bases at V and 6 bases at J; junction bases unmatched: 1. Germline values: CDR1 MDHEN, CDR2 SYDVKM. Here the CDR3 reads CASRTGGQPQHF. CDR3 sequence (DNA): TGTGCCAGCCGGACAGGGGGTCAGCCCCAGCATTTT.

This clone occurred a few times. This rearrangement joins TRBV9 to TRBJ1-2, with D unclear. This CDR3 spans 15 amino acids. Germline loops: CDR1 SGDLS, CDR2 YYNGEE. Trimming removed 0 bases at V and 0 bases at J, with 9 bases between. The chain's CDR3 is CASSVDPGTNYGYTF. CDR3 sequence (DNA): TGTGCCAGCAGCGTAGATCCAGGTACTAACTATGGCTACACCTTC. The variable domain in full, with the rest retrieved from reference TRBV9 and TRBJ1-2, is DSGVTQTPKHLITATGQRVTLRCSPRSGDLSVYWYQQSLDQGLQFLIQYYNGEERAKGNILERFSAQQFPDLHSELNLSSLELGDSALYFCASSVDPGTNYGYTFGSGTRLTVV.

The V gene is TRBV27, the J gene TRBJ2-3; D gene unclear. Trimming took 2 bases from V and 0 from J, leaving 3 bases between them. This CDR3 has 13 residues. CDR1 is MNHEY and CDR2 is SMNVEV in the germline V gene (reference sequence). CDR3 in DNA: TGTGCCAGCAGTTTACGGAGCACAGATACGCAGTATTTT. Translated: CASSLRSTDTQYF.

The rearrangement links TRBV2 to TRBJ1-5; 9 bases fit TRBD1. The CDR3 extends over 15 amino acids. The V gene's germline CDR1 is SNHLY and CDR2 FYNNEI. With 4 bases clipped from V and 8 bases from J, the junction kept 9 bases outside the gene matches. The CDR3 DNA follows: TGTGCCAGCAGTGGGGACAGGGAGGGATGGAAGCCCCAGCATTTT. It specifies CASSGDREGWKPQHF.

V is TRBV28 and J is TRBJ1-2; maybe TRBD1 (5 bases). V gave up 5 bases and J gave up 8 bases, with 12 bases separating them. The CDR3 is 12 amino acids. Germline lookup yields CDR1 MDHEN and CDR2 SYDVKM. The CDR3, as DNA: TGTGCCAGCAGTCATTCAGGGTCCGGCTACACCTTC. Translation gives CASSHSGSGYTF.

The CDR3 sequence: CASSLTAIQETQYF. CDR3 in DNA: TGTGCCAGCAGCTTAACAGCAATCCAAGAGACCCAGTACTTC. V is TRBV6-5 and J is TRBJ2-5, with unresolved D. CDR1 and CDR2 from the germline V gene are MNHEY and SVGAGI. The CDR3 contains 14 residues. V was pared by 6 bases and J by 1 base, with 12 bases between.

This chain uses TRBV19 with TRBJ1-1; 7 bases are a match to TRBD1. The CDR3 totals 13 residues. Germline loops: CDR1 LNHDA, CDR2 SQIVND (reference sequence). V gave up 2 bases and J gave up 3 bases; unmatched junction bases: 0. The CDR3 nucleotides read TGTGCCAGTAGTATACAGGGGGACACTGAAGCTTTCTTT. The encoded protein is CASSIQGDTEAFF.

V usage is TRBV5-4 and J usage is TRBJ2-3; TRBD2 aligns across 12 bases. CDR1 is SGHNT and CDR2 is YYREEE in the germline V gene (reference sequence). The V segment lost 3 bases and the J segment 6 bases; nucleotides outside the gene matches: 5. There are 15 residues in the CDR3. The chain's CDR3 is CASSSGTSGLDTQYF. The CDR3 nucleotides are TGTGCCAGCAGCTCCGGGACTAGCGGGTTGGATACGCAGTATTTT.

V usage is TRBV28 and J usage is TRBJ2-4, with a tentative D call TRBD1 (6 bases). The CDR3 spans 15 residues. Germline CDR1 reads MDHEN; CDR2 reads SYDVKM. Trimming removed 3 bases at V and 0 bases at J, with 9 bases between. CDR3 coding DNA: TGTGCCAGCAGTTTGCAGGGGATAGCCAAAAACATTCAGTACTTC. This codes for CASSLQGIAKNIQYF.

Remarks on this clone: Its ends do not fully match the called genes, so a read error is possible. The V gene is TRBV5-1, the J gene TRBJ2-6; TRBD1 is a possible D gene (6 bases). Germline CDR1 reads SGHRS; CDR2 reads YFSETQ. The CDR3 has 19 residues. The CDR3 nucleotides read TGCGCCAGCAGCTTGTTAGAGGGGGACCTGAACTCTGGGGCCAACGGCCTGACTTTC. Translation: CASSLLEGDLNSGANGLTF.

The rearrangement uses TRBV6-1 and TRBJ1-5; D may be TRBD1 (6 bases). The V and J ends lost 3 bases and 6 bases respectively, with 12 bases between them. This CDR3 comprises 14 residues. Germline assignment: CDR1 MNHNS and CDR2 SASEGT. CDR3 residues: CASSDSGVSQPQHF. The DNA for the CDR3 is TGTGCCAGCAGTGATTCAGGGGTCAGTCAGCCCCAGCATTTT.

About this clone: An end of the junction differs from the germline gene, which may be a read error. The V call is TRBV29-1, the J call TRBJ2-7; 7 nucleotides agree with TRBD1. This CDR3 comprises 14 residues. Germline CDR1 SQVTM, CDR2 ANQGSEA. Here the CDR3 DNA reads TGCAGCGTTGGACAGGGCTCTTTTTCCTCCGAGCAGTACTTC. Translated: CSVGQGSFSSEQYF.

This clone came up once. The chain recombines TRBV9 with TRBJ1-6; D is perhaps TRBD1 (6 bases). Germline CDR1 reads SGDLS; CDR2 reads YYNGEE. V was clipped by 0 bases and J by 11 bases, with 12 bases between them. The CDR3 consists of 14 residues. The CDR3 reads CASSVGDTFTPLHF. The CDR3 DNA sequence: TGTGCCAGCAGCGTAGGGGACACCTTTACACCCCTCCACTTT.

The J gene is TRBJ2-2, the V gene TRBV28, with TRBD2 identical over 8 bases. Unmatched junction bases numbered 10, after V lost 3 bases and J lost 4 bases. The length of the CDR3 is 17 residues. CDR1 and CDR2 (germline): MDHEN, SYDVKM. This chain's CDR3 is CASSLDISGRGTGELFF. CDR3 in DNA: TGTGCCAGCAGTTTGGATATATCCGGGAGGGGCACCGGGGAGCTGTTTTTT.

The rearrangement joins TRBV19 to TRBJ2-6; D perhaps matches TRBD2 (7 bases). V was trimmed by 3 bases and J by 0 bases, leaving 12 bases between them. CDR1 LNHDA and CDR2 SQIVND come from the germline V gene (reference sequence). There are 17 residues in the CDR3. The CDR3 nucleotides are TGTGCCAGTAGTATGGGGGGGCGCAACTCTGGGGCCAACGTCCTGACTTTC. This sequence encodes CASSMGGRNSGANVLTF.

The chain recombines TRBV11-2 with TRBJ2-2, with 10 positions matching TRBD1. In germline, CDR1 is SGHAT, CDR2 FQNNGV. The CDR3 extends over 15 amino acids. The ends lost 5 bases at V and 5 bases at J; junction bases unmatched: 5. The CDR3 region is CASSPRTGGTGELFF. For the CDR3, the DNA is TGTGCCAGCAGCCCGAGGACAGGGGGGACCGGGGAGCTGTTTTTT.

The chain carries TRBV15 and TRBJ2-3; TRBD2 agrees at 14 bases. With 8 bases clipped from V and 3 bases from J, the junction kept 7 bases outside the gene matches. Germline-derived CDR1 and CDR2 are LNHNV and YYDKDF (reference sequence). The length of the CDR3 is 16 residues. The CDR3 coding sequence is TGTGCCACCCGGATGGGGACTAGCGGGGGAACAGATACGCAGTATTTT. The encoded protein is CATRMGTSGGTDTQYF.